This TCR beta chain was profiled in a study of PD-1 blockade in classical Hodgkin lymphoma. Background on the study: Intravenous delivery of nivolumab at 3 mg/kg to patients occurred every 2 weeks.

Germline CDR1 reads LNHDA; CDR2 reads SQIVND (reference sequence). There are 15 residues in the CDR3. Trimming removed 5 bases from V and 4 bases from J, with 14 bases in between. Every patient was affected by relapse after autologous stem cell transplantation, while exposure to brentuximab vedotin was not uniform. Sequenced by immunoSEQ multiplex PCR; TCRdb stores in-frame clones only, minus some. There are about 58,000 clones in the sample; less than 95% occur only once, and more than 9% lies in the top ten. The material was peripheral blood mononuclear cells (PBMCs), obtained before the second cycle of nivolumab. This sequence was found in a human donor with classical Hodgkin lymphoma. The chain uses TRBV19 and TRBJ1-4, with TRBD1 as a possible D gene (6 bases). CDR3 DNA sequence: TGTGCCAGTAGTTCCGCAGGGGCCCTTAATGAAAAACTGTTTTTT. Translation gives CASSSAGALNEKLFF.